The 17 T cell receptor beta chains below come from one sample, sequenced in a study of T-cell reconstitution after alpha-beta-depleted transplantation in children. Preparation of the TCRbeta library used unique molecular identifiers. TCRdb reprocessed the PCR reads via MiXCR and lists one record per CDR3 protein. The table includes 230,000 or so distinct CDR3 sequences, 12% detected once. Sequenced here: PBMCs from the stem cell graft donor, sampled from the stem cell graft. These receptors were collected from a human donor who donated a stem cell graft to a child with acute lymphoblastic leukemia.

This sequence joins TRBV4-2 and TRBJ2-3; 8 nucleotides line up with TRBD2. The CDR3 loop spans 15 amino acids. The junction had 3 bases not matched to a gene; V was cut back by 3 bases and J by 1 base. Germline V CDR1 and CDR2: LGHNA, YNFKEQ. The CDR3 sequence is CASSHPTSGTDTQYF. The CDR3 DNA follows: TGTGCCAGCAGCCACCCGACTAGCGGCACAGATACGCAGTATTTT.

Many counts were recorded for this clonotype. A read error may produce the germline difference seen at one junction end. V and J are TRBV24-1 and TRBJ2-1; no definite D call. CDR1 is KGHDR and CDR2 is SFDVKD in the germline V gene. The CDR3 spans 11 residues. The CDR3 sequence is CATSDYNEQFF. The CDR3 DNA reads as TGTGCCACTAGTGACTACAATGAGCAGTTCTTC.

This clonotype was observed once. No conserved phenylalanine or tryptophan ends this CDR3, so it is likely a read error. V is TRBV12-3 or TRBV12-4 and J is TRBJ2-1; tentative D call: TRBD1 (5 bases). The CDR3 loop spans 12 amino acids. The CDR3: CASGLPGNEQFL. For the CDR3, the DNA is TGTGCCAGCGGTTTACCAGGGAATGAGCAGTTCTTG.

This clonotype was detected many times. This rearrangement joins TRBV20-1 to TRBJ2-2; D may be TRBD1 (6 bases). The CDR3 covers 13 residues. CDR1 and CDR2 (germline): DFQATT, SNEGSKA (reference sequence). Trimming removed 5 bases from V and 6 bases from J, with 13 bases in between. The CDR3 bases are TGCAGTGCTTCCAAAGGGGGTGCCGGGGAGCTGTTTTTT. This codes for CSASKGGAGELFF.

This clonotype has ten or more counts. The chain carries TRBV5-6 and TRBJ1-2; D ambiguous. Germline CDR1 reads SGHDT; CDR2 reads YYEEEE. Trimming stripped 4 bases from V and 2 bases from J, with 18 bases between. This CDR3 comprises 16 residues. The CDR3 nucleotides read TGTGCCAGCAGCCGCACGCTGGGTATCCCCAACTATGGCTACACCTTC. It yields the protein CASSRTLGIPNYGYTF.

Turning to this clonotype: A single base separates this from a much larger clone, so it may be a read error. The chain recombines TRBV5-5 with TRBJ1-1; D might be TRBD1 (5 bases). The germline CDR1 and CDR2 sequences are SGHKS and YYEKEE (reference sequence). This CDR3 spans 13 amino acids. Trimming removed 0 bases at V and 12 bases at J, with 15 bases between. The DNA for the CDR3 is TGTGCCAGCAGCTTGGAGGAGGGGCGGAAATCTTTCTTT. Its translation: CASSLEEGRKSFF.

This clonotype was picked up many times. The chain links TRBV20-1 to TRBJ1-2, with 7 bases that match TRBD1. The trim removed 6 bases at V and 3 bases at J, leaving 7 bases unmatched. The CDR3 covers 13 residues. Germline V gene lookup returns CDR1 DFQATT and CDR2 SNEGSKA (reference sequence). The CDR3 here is CSAPTGVDYGYTF. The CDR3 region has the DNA TGCAGTGCCCCAACAGGGGTGGACTATGGCTACACCTTC.

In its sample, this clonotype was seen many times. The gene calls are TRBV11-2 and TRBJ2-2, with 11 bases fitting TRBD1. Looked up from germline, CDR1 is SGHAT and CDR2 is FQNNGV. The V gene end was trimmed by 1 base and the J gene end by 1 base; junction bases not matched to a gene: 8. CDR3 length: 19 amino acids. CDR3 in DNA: TGTGCCAGCAGCTTAGTCTGGACAGGGGGCTTGGGGAACACCGGGGAGCTGTTTTTT. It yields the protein CASSLVWTGGLGNTGELFF.

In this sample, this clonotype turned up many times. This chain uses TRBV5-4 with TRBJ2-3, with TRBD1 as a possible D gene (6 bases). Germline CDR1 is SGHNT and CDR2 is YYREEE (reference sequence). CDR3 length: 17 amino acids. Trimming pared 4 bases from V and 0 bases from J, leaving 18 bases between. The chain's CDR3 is CASSPTKTGPSTDTQYF. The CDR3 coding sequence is TGTGCCAGCAGCCCAACCAAAACAGGGCCTAGCACAGATACGCAGTATTTT. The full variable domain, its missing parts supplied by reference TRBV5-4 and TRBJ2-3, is ETGVTQSPTHLIKTRGQQVTLRCSSQSGHNTVSWYQQALGQGPQFIFQYYREEENGRGNFPPRFSGLQFPNYSSELNVNALELDDSALYLCASSPTKTGPSTDTQYFGPGTRLTVL.

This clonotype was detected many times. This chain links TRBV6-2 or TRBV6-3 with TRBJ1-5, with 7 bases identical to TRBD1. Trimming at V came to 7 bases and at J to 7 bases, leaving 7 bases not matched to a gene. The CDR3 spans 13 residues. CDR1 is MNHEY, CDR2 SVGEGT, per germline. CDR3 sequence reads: CASTTTGVQPQHF. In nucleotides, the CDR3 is TGTGCCAGCACCACAACAGGGGTGCAGCCCCAGCATTTT.

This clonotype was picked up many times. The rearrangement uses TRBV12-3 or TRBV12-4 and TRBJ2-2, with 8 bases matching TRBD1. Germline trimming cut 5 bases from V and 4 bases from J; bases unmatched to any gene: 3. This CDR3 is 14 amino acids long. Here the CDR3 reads CASSPTGGTGELFF. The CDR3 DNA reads TGTGCCAGCAGTCCTACAGGGGGCACCGGGGAGCTGTTTTTT.

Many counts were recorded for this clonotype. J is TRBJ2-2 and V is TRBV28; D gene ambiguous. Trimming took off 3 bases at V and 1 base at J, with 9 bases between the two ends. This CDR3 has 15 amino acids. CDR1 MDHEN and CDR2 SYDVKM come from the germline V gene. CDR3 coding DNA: TGTGCCAGCAGTTTCTTGGACGGGAACACCGGGGAGCTGTTTTTT. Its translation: CASSFLDGNTGELFF.

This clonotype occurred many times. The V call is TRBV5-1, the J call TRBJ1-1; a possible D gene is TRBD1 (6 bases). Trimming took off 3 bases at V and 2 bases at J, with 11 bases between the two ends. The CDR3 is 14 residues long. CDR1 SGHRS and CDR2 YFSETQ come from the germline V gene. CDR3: CASSSQGKNTEAFF. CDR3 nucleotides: TGCGCCAGCAGCTCACAGGGAAAAAACACTGAAGCTTTCTTT.

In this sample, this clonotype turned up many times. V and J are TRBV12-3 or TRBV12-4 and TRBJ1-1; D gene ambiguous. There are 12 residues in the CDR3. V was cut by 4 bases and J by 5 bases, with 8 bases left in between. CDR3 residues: CASSYSATEAFF. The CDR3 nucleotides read TGTGCCAGCAGTTATTCGGCAACTGAAGCTTTCTTT.

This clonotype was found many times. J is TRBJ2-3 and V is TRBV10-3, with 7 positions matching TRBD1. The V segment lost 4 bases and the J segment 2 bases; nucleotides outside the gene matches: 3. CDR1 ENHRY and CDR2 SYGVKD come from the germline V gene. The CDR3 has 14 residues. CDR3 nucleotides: TGTGCCATCAGTGCGGACAGGAACACAGATACGCAGTATTTT. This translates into CAISADRNTDTQYF.

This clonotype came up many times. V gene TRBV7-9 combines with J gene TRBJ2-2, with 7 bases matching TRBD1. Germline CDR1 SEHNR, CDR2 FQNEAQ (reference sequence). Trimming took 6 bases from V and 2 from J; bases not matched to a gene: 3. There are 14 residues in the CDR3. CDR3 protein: CASRRDSNTGELFF. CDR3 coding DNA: TGTGCCAGCAGACGGGACAGTAACACCGGGGAGCTGTTTTTT.

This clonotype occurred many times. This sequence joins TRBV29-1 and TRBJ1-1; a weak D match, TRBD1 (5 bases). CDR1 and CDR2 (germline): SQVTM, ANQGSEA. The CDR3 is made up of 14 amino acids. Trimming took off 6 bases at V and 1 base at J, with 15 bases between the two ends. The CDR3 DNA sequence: TGCAGCGTCCGACCCCTGGGGGGGAACACTGAAGCTTTCTTT. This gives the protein CSVRPLGGNTEAFF.